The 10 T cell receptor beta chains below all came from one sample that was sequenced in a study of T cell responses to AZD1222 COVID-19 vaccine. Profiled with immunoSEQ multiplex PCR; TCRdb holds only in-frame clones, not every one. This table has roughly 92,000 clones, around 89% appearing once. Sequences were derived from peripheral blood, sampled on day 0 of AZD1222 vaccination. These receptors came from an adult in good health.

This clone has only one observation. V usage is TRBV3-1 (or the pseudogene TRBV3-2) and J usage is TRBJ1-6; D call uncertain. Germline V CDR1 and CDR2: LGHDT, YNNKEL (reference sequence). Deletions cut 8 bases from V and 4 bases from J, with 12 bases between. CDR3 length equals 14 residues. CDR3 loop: CASGQRLYNSPLHF. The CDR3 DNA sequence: TGTGCCAGCGGGCAGCGGTTGTATAATTCACCCCTCCACTTT.

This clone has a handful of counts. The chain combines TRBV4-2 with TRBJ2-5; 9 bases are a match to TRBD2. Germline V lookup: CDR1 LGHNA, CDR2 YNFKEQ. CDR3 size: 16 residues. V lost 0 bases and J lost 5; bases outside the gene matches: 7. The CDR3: CASSQDRGLAVETQYF. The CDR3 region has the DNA TGTGCCAGCAGCCAAGATCGGGGACTAGCAGTGGAGACCCAGTACTTC.

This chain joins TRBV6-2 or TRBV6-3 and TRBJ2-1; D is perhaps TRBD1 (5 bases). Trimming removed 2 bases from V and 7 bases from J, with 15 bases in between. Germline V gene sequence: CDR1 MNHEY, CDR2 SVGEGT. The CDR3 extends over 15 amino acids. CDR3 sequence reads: CASSYRGTTQNEQFF. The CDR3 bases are TGTGCCAGCAGTTACAGGGGCACCACTCAGAATGAGCAGTTCTTC.

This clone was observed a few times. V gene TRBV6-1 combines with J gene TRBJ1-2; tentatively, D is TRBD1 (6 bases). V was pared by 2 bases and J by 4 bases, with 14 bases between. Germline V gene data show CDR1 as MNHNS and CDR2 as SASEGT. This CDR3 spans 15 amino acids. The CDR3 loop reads CASSEHGGGGYGYTF. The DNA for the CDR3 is TGTGCCAGCAGTGAACATGGTGGGGGCGGCTATGGCTACACCTTC.

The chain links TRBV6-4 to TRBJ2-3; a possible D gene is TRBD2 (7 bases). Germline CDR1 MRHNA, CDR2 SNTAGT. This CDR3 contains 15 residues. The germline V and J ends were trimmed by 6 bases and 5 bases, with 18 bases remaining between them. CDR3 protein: CASSVKGGPGDTQYF. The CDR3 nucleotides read TGTGCCAGCAGCGTTAAGGGGGGGCCGGGAGATACGCAGTATTTT.

The DNA for the CDR3 is TGTGCCAGCAGCCCGGACAGCCGCCAAGAGACCCAGTACTTC. Translation gives CASSPDSRQETQYF. The chain is built from TRBV7-9 and TRBJ2-5, with D possibly TRBD1 on 6 matching bases. CDR1 SEHNR and CDR2 FQNEAQ come from the germline V gene (reference sequence). Trimming stripped 5 bases from V and 1 base from J, with 11 bases between. The CDR3 extends over 14 amino acids.

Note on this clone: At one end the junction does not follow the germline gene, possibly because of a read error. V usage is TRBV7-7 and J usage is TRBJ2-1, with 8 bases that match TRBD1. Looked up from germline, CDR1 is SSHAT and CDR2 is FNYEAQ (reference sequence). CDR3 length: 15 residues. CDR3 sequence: CASSTSTGGKAEQFF. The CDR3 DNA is TGTGCTAGCAGCACATCTACAGGGGGGAAGGCTGAGCAGTTCTTC.

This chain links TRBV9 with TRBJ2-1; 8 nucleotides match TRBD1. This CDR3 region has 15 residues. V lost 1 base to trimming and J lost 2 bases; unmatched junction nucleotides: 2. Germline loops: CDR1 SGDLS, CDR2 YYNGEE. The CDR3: CASSVQQGAYNEQFF. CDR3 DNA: TGTGCCAGCAGCGTACAACAGGGGGCCTACAATGAGCAGTTCTTC.

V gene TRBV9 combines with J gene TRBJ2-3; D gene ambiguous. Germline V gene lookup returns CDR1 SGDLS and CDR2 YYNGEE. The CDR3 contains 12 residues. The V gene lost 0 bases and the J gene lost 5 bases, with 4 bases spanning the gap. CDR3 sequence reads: CASSVGVDTQYF. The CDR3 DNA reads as TGTGCCAGCAGCGTAGGTGTAGATACGCAGTATTTT.

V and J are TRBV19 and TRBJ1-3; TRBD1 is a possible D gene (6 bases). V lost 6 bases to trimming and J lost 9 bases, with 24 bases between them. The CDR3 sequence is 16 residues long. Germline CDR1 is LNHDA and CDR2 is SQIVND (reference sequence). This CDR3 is CASSPTSYREAGTIYF. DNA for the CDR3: TGTGCCAGTAGCCCGACAAGTTACAGGGAGGCGGGCACCATATATTTT. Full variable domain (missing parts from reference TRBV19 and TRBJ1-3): DGGITQSPKYLFRKEGQNVTLSCEQNLNHDAMYWYRQDPGQGLRLIYYSQIVNDFQKGDIAEGYSVSREKKESFPLTVTSAQKNPTAFYLCASSPTSYREAGTIYFGEGSWLTVV.